The 6 T cell receptor beta chains listed next were all sequenced from one sample in a study of shared clonotypes between healthy human individuals. Profiled with immunoSEQ multiplex PCR; TCRdb holds only in-frame clones, not every one. The sample records approximately 500,000 clones, 81% being singletons. Source material: PBMCs. These receptors came from a woman in her 40s in good health. Some clones in this sample may be carry-over from other donors' samples.

The rearrangement links TRBV7-9 to TRBJ2-6; 9 bases line up with TRBD1. Germline trimming cut 5 bases from V and 4 bases from J; bases unmatched to any gene: 6. The germline gives CDR1 SEHNR, CDR2 FQNEAQ (reference sequence). CDR3 length equals 16 residues. The CDR3 spells CASSPGTGSGANVLTF. The CDR3 DNA is TGTGCCAGCAGCCCCGGGACAGGGTCCGGGGCCAACGTCCTGACTTTC.

V and J are TRBV6-5 and TRBJ2-7; the match to TRBD2 covers 13 bases. The CDR3 spans 15 residues. V shed 7 bases, J shed 6 bases, and the junction held 9 bases outside the gene matches. Germline CDR1 reads MNHEY; CDR2 reads SVGAGI. The CDR3 loop is CASMGLAGRGSEQYF. CDR3 sequence (DNA): TGTGCCAGCATGGGACTAGCGGGACGGGGTTCCGAGCAGTACTTC.

Note on this clone: A far larger clone is just one base off, so this is likely a read error. This chain connects TRBV2 to TRBJ2-5, with 15 nucleotides matching TRBD2. With V trimmed by 6 bases and J by 12 bases, 8 bases remained unmatched. Germline loops: CDR1 SNHLY, CDR2 FYNNEI. The CDR3 runs to 14 residues. The CDR3 region is CASRYGTSGRPEYF. CDR3 nucleotides: TGTGCCAGCAGATATGGGACTAGCGGGAGGCCGGAGTACTTC.

To note about this clone: This may arise from a read error, as a much more abundant clone is one base away. Other nucleotide sequences from this sample produce the same CDR3. The CDR3 sequence is CASRPDGVGLTPPISSTDTQYF. The DNA of the CDR3 is TGTGCAAGTCGCCCTGATGGGGTTGGACTAACCCCTCCCATATCTAGCACAGATACGCAGTATTTT. This chain uses TRBV12-2 with TRBJ2-3; the D call of TRBD2 is as the table states it, not checked on the DNA. TRBV12-2 is flagged as a pseudogene. CDR3 length: 22 amino acids.

The chain carries TRBV20-1 and TRBJ1-1; D not certain. This CDR3 is 9 amino acids long. V lost 6 bases, J lost 7 bases, and 6 bases lay in between. Germline CDR1 and CDR2: DFQATT and SNEGSKA (reference sequence). CDR3 residues: CSAGNEAFF. The CDR3 nucleotides read TGCAGTGCGGGCAATGAAGCTTTCTTT.

Only one count was recorded for this clone. The same CDR3 is also encoded by other DNA sequences in this sample. This rearrangement joins TRBV5-1 to TRBJ1-5, with 9 bases that match TRBD1. Unmatched junction bases numbered 3, after V lost 2 bases and J lost 6 bases. This CDR3 region has 14 residues. Germline CDR1 reads SGHRS; CDR2 reads YFSETQ. CDR3 bases: TGCGCCAGCAGCTTTACAGGGGGCGGTCAGCCCCAGCATTTT. It specifies CASSFTGGGQPQHF.